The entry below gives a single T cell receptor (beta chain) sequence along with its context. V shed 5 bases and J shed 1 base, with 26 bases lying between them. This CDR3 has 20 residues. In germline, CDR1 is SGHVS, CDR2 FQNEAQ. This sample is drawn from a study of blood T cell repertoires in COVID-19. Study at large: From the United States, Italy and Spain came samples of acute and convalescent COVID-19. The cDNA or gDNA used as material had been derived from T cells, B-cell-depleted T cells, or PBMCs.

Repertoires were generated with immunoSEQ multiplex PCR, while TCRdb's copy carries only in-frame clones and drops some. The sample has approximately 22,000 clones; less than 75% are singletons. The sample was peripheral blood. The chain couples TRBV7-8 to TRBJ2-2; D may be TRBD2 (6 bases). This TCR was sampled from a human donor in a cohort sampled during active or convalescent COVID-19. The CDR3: CASSAHKGAFGRGNTGELFF. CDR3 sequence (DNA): TGTGCCAGCAGCGCCCATAAGGGAGCTTTCGGGAGAGGGAACACCGGGGAGCTGTTTTTT.